Listed below are T cell receptor beta chains from one sample, sequenced in a study of blood T cells in healthy people across ages. TCRdb re-called the 5' RACE reads with MiXCR, one entry per CDR3 protein. Seen here are 1.5 million to 2 million distinct CDR3 sequences, 28% observed once, and the top ten hold roughly 8.2%. Material for sequencing was blood. The receptors here all came from a woman under 40 in good health. Each CDR3 is given with its conserved first and last residue. D genes are given only for firm matches. Clone size is given for some rows only: seen once, a few or many times, or a class if the clone is expanded.

d_gene,abundance,v_gene,j_gene,CDR3aa,CDR3nt
TRBD2,few,TRBV5-3,TRBJ2-1,CARSRPSGRLRSYNEQFF,TGTGCCAGAAGCCGTCCTAGCGGGAGGTTGCGGTCCTACAATGAGCAGTTCTTC
.,few,TRBV5-1,TRBJ2-7,CASSFGTDHYEQYF,TGCGCCAGCAGCTTCGGGACTGATCACTACGAGCAGTACTTC
.,few,TRBV18,TRBJ1-2,CASSPPPGGLRGYTF,TGTGCCAGCTCACCGCCCCCGGGAGGACTACGAGGCTACACCTTC
.,.,TRBV29-1,TRBJ1-2,CSVESGVGYGYTF,TGCAGCGTTGAGTCTGGGGTAGGGTATGGCTACACCTTC
.,.,TRBV7-2,TRBJ1-2,CASSFPSNYGYTF,TGTGCCAGCAGCTTCCCCTCTAACTATGGCTACACCTTC
.,few,TRBV6-1,TRBJ2-5,CASSPAGVVRETQYF,TGTGCCAGCAGCCCCGCAGGGGTAGTTCGAGAGACCCAGTACTTC
TRBD2,.,TRBV6-5,TRBJ2-3,CASALAGVSDTQYF,TGTGCCAGCGCACTAGCGGGGGTGTCAGATACGCAGTATTTT
.,.,TRBV7-9,TRBJ2-1,CASSLALSAHEQFF,TGTGCCAGCAGCTTAGCGTTATCGGCCCATGAGCAGTTCTTC
.,.,TRBV12-3/TRBV12-4,TRBJ1-2,CANSRGPRAYGYTF,TGTGCCAACAGTCGCGGACCCCGGGCTTATGGCTACACCTTC
TRBD1,.,TRBV6-5,TRBJ1-2,CASSYSGQRNYGYTF,TGTGCCAGCAGTTACTCGGGACAGAGAAACTATGGCTACACCTTC
.,many,TRBV29-1,TRBJ2-3,CSVVPTSTDTQYF,TGCAGCGTGGTTCCCACTAGCACAGATACGCAGTATTTT
TRBD1,.,TRBV29-1,TRBJ1-2,CSVQLTDRGGYTF,TGCAGCGTCCAACTGACAGACAGGGGCGGCTACACCTTC
.,.,TRBV4-1,TRBJ2-1,CASSQGWEDSTYNEQFF,TGCGCCAGCAGCCAAGGTTGGGAGGATAGCACCTACAATGAGCAGTTCTTC
.,.,TRBV18,TRBJ2-6,CASSGRYSQSGANVLTF,TGCGCCAGCTCCGGCCGGTACAGTCAATCTGGGGCCAACGTCCTGACTTTC
.,few,TRBV20-1,TRBJ2-6,CSDRDRPSGANVLTF,TGCAGTGATAGAGATCGGCCGTCTGGGGCCAACGTCCTGACTTTC
.,.,TRBV14,TRBJ2-5,CASSPANTQETQYF,TGTGCCAGCAGCCCGGCTAACACGCAAGAGACCCAGTACTTC
TRBD1,.,TRBV20-1,TRBJ1-5,CSARVDTGEQPQHF,TGCAGTGCTAGAGTAGACACAGGGGAGCAGCCCCAGCATTTT
TRBD1,.,TRBV7-9,TRBJ2-3,CASSSGTVSDTQYF,TGTGCCAGCAGCTCCGGGACAGTCAGTGATACGCAGTATTTT
TRBD1,.,TRBV20-1,TRBJ1-5,CSAQDRGRQPQHF,TGCAGTGCTCAGGACAGGGGGCGTCAGCCCCAGCATTTT
.,few,TRBV6-6,TRBJ2-3,CASRPTAQVTYTQYF,TGTGCCAGCAGACCTACGGCCCAGGTCACATATACGCAGTATTTT
TRBD1,.,TRBV10-3,TRBJ1-1,CAIGTGGARNTEAFF,TGTGCCATCGGTACAGGGGGTGCCCGGAACACTGAAGCTTTCTTT
TRBD2,.,TRBV20-1,TRBJ2-7,CSAMALAGLSSYNEQYF,TGCAGTGCTATGGCACTAGCGGGGCTAAGCTCCTACAATGAACAGTACTTC
.,few,TRBV12-3/TRBV12-4,TRBJ2-1,CASRYMSGSNNEQFF,TGTGCCAGCAGGTATATGTCGGGGTCAAACAATGAGCAGTTCTTC
.,.,TRBV7-2,TRBJ2-3,CASSLEGTVPGGTQYF,TGTGCCAGCAGCTTAGAGGGTACGGTCCCTGGGGGTACGCAGTATTTT
.,.,TRBV6-2/TRBV6-3,TRBJ2-1,CAISLTAEQFF,TGTGCCATCAGTCTAACCGCTGAGCAGTTCTTC
.,.,TRBV15,TRBJ2-1,CATSRDLIVEQFF,TGTGCCACCAGCAGAGATCTGATCGTCGAGCAGTTCTTC
TRBD1,few,TRBV12-3/TRBV12-4,TRBJ1-4,CASSSRQGSNEKLFF,TGTGCCAGCAGTTCGAGACAGGGCTCTAATGAAAAACTGTTTTTT
TRBD1,few,TRBV27,TRBJ2-5,CASSADRAYETQYF,TGCGCCAGCAGTGCCGACAGGGCGTACGAGACCCAGTACTTC
.,.,TRBV6-6,TRBJ1-2,CASRGDGKNYGYTF,TGTGCCAGCAGGGGGGACGGGAAGAACTATGGCTACACCTTC
.,few,TRBV12-3/TRBV12-4,TRBJ1-1,CASTPTGLYTEAFF,TGTGCCAGCACCCCCACAGGGCTATACACTGAAGCTTTCTTT
TRBD1,few,TRBV27,TRBJ2-5,CASSPRQGEGTQYF,TGTGCCAGCAGTCCACGACAGGGGGAAGGGACCCAGTACTTC
TRBD2,.,TRBV6-5,TRBJ2-1,CASSYSGVGSSGGYNEQFF,TGTGCCAGCAGTTACTCGGGAGTGGGGTCGAGCGGGGGGTACAATGAGCAGTTCTTC
.,.,TRBV9,TRBJ1-3,CASSVAPDSGNTIYF,TGTGCCAGCAGCGTAGCCCCAGATTCTGGAAACACCATATATTTT
TRBD1,.,TRBV5-1,TRBJ1-1,CASSLVVGQGRRGFF,TGCGCCAGCAGCTTGGTGGTCGGACAGGGGAGAAGAGGTTTCTTT
TRBD1,few,TRBV5-1,TRBJ2-3,CASSRDRGTIDTQYF,TGCGCCAGCAGCAGGGACAGGGGGACGATAGATACGCAGTATTTT
.,.,TRBV10-2,TRBJ1-5,CASSSSGLYSNQPQHF,TGCGCCAGCAGTTCGTCAGGACTTTATAGCAATCAGCCCCAGCATTTT
.,.,TRBV12-3/TRBV12-4,TRBJ1-1,CASSLNSDVTEAFF,TGTGCCAGCAGTTTAAACTCAGATGTCACTGAAGCTTTCTTT
.,many,TRBV6-6,TRBJ2-4,CASSYSEGDIQYF,TGTGCCAGCAGTTACTCGGAAGGGGACATTCAGTACTTC